A selection of T cell receptor beta chains follows, all from one sample in a study of blood T cell repertoires in COVID-19. Profiled with immunoSEQ multiplex PCR; TCRdb holds only in-frame clones, not every one. The sample holds under 300,000 clones, approximately 80% seen once. The sequenced material came from peripheral blood. The source of these receptors is a man in his forties who had recovered from COVID-19. The CDR3 runs from the conserved cysteine through the conserved F or W. The order of the fields is CDR3 length, V gene, J gene, CDR3 protein.

13	TRBV29-1	TRBJ2-5	CSVVEQIQETQYF
14	TRBV4-1	TRBJ1-5	CASSQDPGVQPQHF
18	TRBV19	TRBJ2-5	CASSRPGLAVEGGETQYF
17	TRBV2	TRBJ2-2	CASSGLYGTGHTGELFF
14	TRBV11-2	TRBJ1-2	CASSLVGTGSGYTF
15	TRBV30	TRBJ2-7	CAWSVPRQGVYEQYF
14	TRBV10-3	TRBJ1-2	CAIRQDAGPYGYTF
13	TRBV30	TRBJ1-2	CAWSVNRGYGYTF
13	TRBV20-1	TRBJ1-6	CSASRGGDSPLHF
15	TRBV27	TRBJ2-7	CASSPLGPSSYEQYF
12	TRBV29-1	TRBJ2-2	CSVGLSTGELFF
15	TRBV5-6	TRBJ2-1	CASSLGDYQHNEQFF
16	TRBV7-2	TRBJ2-2	CASSSLAPPRTGELFF